Here is one T cell receptor beta chain with its context. With 4 bases removed from V and 1 base from J, the gap between germline ends came to 14 bases. Germline CDR1 and CDR2: SGHTA and FQGNSA. This CDR3 has 16 amino acids. The method was immunoSEQ multiplex PCR; TCRdb's version includes in-frame clones alone and lacks a portion of them. The table has just under 50,000 clones, about 86% seen once. The data belong to a study of PD-L1 blockade in urothelial cancer. On the study more broadly: Blood was evaluated 3 weeks (second dose) and 6 weeks after therapy began.

Time point meaning: pretreatment peripheral blood. This receptor was taken from a man between 65 and 85 years old with urothelial cancer. The chain joins TRBV7-2 to TRBJ1-5; no clear D. The material was PBMCs, obtained around atezolizumab (anti-PD-L1) treatment. The CDR3 nucleotides are TGTGCCAGCAGCTCCGGGGAGGGAGGAAGCAATCAGCCCCAGCATTTT. Translated, it gives CASSSGEGGSNQPQHF.